A selection of T cell receptor beta chains follows, all from one sample in a study of T cells after yellow fever vaccination. TCRdb itself ran the 5' RACE reads through MiXCR, one entry per CDR3 protein. The sample yields a few hundred thousand distinct CDR3 sequences, 10% to 15% seen once. This specimen was CD4+ T cells sorted from PBMCs, taken 45 days after the yellow fever booster vaccination. The receptors derive from a man aged 30 to 39 who received the YFV17D yellow fever vaccine. Both conserved end residues are part of each CDR3. A D gene is named only where the DNA matches it firmly. The size entry is marked missing in some rows and otherwise reads once, few, many or a size class.

>TRBV7-6|TRBJ2-1|few|TRBD1
CASSFQGQGLFNEQFF
TGTGCCAGCAGCTTTCAGGGACAGGGGTTATTCAATGAGCAGTTCTTC
>TRBV20-1|TRBJ2-1|many|-
CSASWVANNEQFF
TGCAGTGCTAGTTGGGTAGCGAACAATGAGCAGTTCTTC
>TRBV3-1|TRBJ2-1|-|-
CASSQEGGGSTVF
TGTGCCAGCAGCCAGGAAGGCGGAGGCAGTACGGTCTTC
>TRBV7-3|TRBJ2-2|many|TRBD2
CASSLQPSGRSYTGELFF
TGTGCCAGCAGCTTACAACCTAGCGGGAGGTCGTACACCGGGGAGCTGTTTTTT
>TRBV15|TRBJ2-5|few|-
CATSNLAEGQETQYF
TGTGCCACCAGCAATTTAGCGGAGGGACAAGAGACCCAGTACTTC
>TRBV5-1|TRBJ2-5|few|-
CASSSSRGETQYF
TGCGCCAGCAGCTCCTCCAGAGGGGAGACCCAGTACTTC
>TRBV6-2/TRBV6-3|TRBJ2-2|-|-
CASSNQLAAYTGELFF
TGTGCCAGCAGTAACCAACTAGCCGCCTACACCGGGGAGCTGTTTTTT
>TRBV5-1|TRBJ1-2|-|-
CASSLELSYYGYTF
TGCGCCAGCAGCTTGGAACTGAGTTACTATGGCTACACCTTC
>TRBV18|TRBJ1-1|-|-
CASKQGLNTEAFF
TGTGCCAGCAAACAGGGCCTGAACACTGAAGCTTTCTTT
>TRBV2|TRBJ2-7|once|-
CASRYSGSYEQYF
TGTGCCAGCAGGTATAGCGGCTCCTACGAGCAGTACTTC
>TRBV3-1|TRBJ2-2|few|TRBD2
CASSLGLAGVAGELFF
TGTGCCAGCAGCTTGGGACTAGCGGGAGTGGCCGGGGAGCTGTTTTTT
>TRBV7-9|TRBJ1-1|few|-
CASSTLRMGHKDTEAFF
TGTGCCAGCAGCACCCTGAGGATGGGACATAAGGACACTGAAGCTTTCTTT
>TRBV20-1|TRBJ2-7|few|-
CSGQTLASPYEQYF
TGCAGTGGACAGACCCTGGCGAGCCCCTACGAGCAGTACTTC
>TRBV20-1|TRBJ2-1|-|TRBD2
CSALETGSGRWNEQFF
TGCAGTGCGCTTGAAACCGGTAGCGGGAGGTGGAATGAGCAGTTCTTC
>TRBV6-1|TRBJ2-3|few|TRBD2
CASMAGVADTQYF
TGTGCCAGCATGGCGGGAGTGGCAGATACGCAGTATTTT
>TRBV5-1|TRBJ2-2|-|-
CASSPRVLNTGELFF
TGCGCCAGCAGCCCCCGGGTCCTGAACACCGGGGAGCTGTTTTTT
>TRBV18|TRBJ1-5|few|TRBD1
CASSPGDSHSNQPQHF
TGTGCCAGCTCACCAGGGGACAGCCATAGCAATCAGCCCCAGCATTTT
>TRBV6-2/TRBV6-3|TRBJ2-2|-|-
CASTSDGITGELFF
TGTGCCAGCACTTCCGACGGAATTACCGGGGAGCTGTTTTTT
>TRBV20-1|TRBJ1-1|few|-
CSARGGGSDSTEAFF
TGCAGTGCTAGAGGGGGGGGGAGTGATAGCACTGAAGCTTTCTTT
>TRBV6-5|TRBJ2-7|-|TRBD1
CASSYRDRGSYEQYF
TGTGCCAGCAGTTACAGGGACAGGGGTTCCTACGAGCAGTACTTC
>TRBV27|TRBJ1-5|-|-
CASSFQAAQPQHF
TGTGCCAGCAGTTTCCAGGCGGCTCAGCCCCAGCATTTT
>TRBV21-1|TRBJ2-7|-|-
CASSKGPGRDSYEQYF
TGTGCCAGCAGCAAAGGTCCGGGGAGGGACTCCTACGAGCAGTACTTC
>TRBV29-1|TRBJ1-2|-|TRBD1
CSVGYRGNYGYTF
TGCAGCGTTGGTTACAGGGGGAACTATGGCTACACCTTC
>TRBV5-1|TRBJ2-5|-|TRBD2
CASRDVAGRETQYF
TGCGCCAGCAGAGATGTAGCGGGAAGGGAGACCCAGTACTTC
>TRBV7-2|TRBJ2-1|many|-
CASSLRDLIGEQFF
TGTGCCAGCAGCTTGCGGGATCTCATAGGTGAGCAGTTCTTC
>TRBV20-1|TRBJ2-5|few|-
CSGLRGAETQYF
TGCAGTGGTCTCCGGGGGGCTGAGACCCAGTACTTC
>TRBV5-1|TRBJ2-2|-|TRBD2
CASIPGLAASGELFF
TGCGCCAGTATCCCGGGACTAGCGGCCTCCGGGGAGCTGTTTTTT
>TRBV5-1|TRBJ2-7|few|-
CASSLNSSPYEQYF
TGCGCCAGCAGCTTAAACTCCTCTCCCTACGAGCAGTACTTC
>TRBV12-3/TRBV12-4|TRBJ1-5|few|TRBD1
CASSGRTGNLPQHF
TGTGCCAGCAGTGGGCGGACAGGGAATCTGCCCCAGCATTTT
>TRBV5-1|TRBJ1-1|once|-
CASSKQDTEAFF
TGCGCCAGCAGCAAGCAGGATACTGAAGCTTTCTTT
>TRBV7-9|TRBJ1-2|few|TRBD1
CASSLAPRQGASYTF
TGTGCCAGCAGCTTAGCGCCCAGGCAGGGGGCGAGCTACACCTTC
>TRBV6-1|TRBJ2-3|-|TRBD1
CASSHGQGTDTQYF
TGTGCCAGCAGCCACGGACAGGGCACAGATACGCAGTATTTT
>TRBV29-1|TRBJ2-7|few|-
CSVKLQSPLGEQYF
TGCAGCGTCAAACTACAATCCCCCCTTGGCGAGCAGTACTTC
>TRBV5-6|TRBJ2-1|-|-
CASSDGLVTNEQFF
TGTGCCAGCAGCGACGGACTGGTTACCAATGAGCAGTTCTTC
>TRBV7-3|TRBJ2-3|many|-
CASSLKGTDTQYF
TGTGCCAGCAGCTTAAAAGGCACAGATACGCAGTATTTT
>TRBV29-1|TRBJ1-2|-|-
CSVGDRLGYTF
TGCAGCGTCGGCGACAGGTTAGGCTACACCTTC
>TRBV6-1|TRBJ2-6|few|-
CASRRGGANVLTF
TGTGCCAGCAGACGAGGTGGGGCCAACGTCCTGACTTTC
>TRBV7-6|TRBJ2-3|few|-
CASSLVSDGSSGNTQYF
TGTGCCAGCAGCTTAGTGTCGGACGGGAGTTCTGGGAATACGCAGTATTTT
>TRBV20-1|TRBJ1-5|few|TRBD1
CSATQGKEQPQHF
TGCAGTGCGACACAGGGGAAGGAACAGCCCCAGCATTTT
>TRBV3-1|TRBJ2-1|-|TRBD2
CASRQDSGTRTYNEQFF
TGTGCCAGCAGACAAGATTCCGGGACTAGAACCTACAATGAGCAGTTCTTC
>TRBV23-1|TRBJ2-5|-|TRBD1
CDSSQYKGAWETQYF
TGCGACAGCAGTCAATATAAGGGGGCCTGGGAGACCCAGTACTTC
>TRBV20-1|TRBJ2-1|-|-
CSAKSVGGYNEQFF
TGCAGTGCCAAGAGTGTGGGCGGGTACAATGAGCAGTTCTTC
>TRBV20-1|TRBJ2-7|few|TRBD1
CSARDWTGQYEQYF
TGCAGTGCTAGAGATTGGACAGGGCAGTACGAGCAGTACTTC
>TRBV6-1|TRBJ2-7|few|TRBD2
CASSPTPTSGAYEQYF
TGTGCCAGCAGTCCAACCCCGACTAGCGGGGCCTACGAGCAGTACTTC
>TRBV7-2|TRBJ1-2|-|-
CASSSLGRAIGGYTF
TGTGCCAGCAGCTCCCTGGGTCGGGCGATCGGTGGCTACACCTTC
>TRBV20-1|TRBJ2-7|-|-
CSALSGTPYEQYF
TGCAGTGCTCTCTCCGGGACACCCTACGAGCAGTACTTC
>TRBV20-1|TRBJ1-2|few|TRBD1
CSATDREHGYTF
TGCAGTGCTACGGACAGGGAACATGGCTACACCTTC
>TRBV5-6|TRBJ2-6|-|-
CASSWGGPGGANVLTF
TGTGCCAGCAGCTGGGGGGGGCCGGGAGGGGCCAACGTCCTGACTTTC
>TRBV28|TRBJ2-1|-|TRBD2
CASRIAGGKNEQFF
TGTGCCAGCAGAATAGCGGGAGGGAAGAATGAGCAGTTCTTC
>TRBV7-2|TRBJ2-7|-|-
CASSLFPDTSYEQYF
TGTGCCAGCAGCTTATTTCCGGACACCTCCTACGAGCAGTACTTC